The clone carrying this TCR beta chain was seen more than once but under ten times. This record comes from a study of T cells in Graves' hyperthyroidism and ophthalmopathy. Template material for amplifying TCR beta CDR3 regions consisted of RNA transcripts. RT-PCR in the first round (using the HTBI primer set) targeted the TCR CDR3. MiXCR, run by TCRdb on the multiplex PCR reads, gives a single entry per CDR3 protein. The sample records about 360,000 distinct CDR3 sequences, approximately 13% being singletons. Exclusion of patients followed from uncontrolled infection, other autoimmune disease, pregnancy or lactation. Looked up from germline, CDR1 is KGHSH and CDR2 is LQKENI. This CDR3 contains 17 residues. The trim removed 3 bases at V and 9 bases at J, leaving 9 bases unmatched.

This TCR came from a woman between 18 and 29 years old with Graves' hyperthyroidism. The chain joins TRBV18 to TRBJ2-1, with 15 bases identical to TRBD2. The material sequenced was blood. The CDR3, as DNA: TGTGCCAGCTCACCTGGACTAGCGGGAGGGCCTAGGTTTGAGCAGTTCTTC. Its protein is CASSPGLAGGPRFEQFF.